Each of the 18 T cell receptor beta chains below was sequenced from the same sample in a study of cytomegalovirus exposure and HLA in healthy donors. PCR employed 60 Vbeta and 13 Jbeta primers. Measured with immunoSEQ multiplex PCR; TCRdb has only the in-frame clones, and not every one. Of some 250,000 clones listed, about 81% are singletons. Sequenced sample: PBMCs. The receptors were sampled from a woman between 40 and 50 years old in good health and CMV-seropositive.

The chain joins TRBV5-4 to TRBJ1-2; TRBD1 matches 7 bases. Germline-derived CDR1 and CDR2 are SGHNT and YYREEE (reference sequence). With V trimmed by 5 bases and J by 4 bases, 23 bases remained unmatched. The CDR3 is 19 residues long. This chain's CDR3 is CASRSISGTVINGGYGYTF. Here the CDR3 DNA reads TGTGCCAGCAGGTCGATCTCCGGGACAGTTATAAACGGGGGCTATGGCTACACCTTC.

The chain has TRBV4-1 and TRBJ2-1; 7 nucleotides match TRBD1. The CDR3 spans 16 residues. The trim removed 6 bases at V and 0 bases at J, leaving 8 bases unmatched. CDR1 is MGHRA, CDR2 YSYEKL, per germline. In nucleotides, the CDR3 is TGCGCCAGCAGTCTCTTAACAGGGGTCTCCTACAATGAGCAGTTCTTC. Translation gives CASSLLTGVSYNEQFF.

Only one count was recorded for this clone. This chain links TRBV7-2 with TRBJ1-6, with D uncertain. The germline V gene encodes CDR1 SGHTA and CDR2 FQGNSA. V was pared by 4 bases and J by 7 bases, with 2 bases between. The CDR3 covers 11 residues. Here the CDR3 DNA reads TGTGCCAGCAGCTCGAATTCACCCCTCCACTTT. Residues: CASSSNSPLHF.

V is TRBV19 and J is TRBJ1-1; TRBD1 is a possible D gene (6 bases). From germline, CDR1 is LNHDA and CDR2 SQIVND (reference sequence). V lost 3 bases and J lost 0, with 11 bases in between. The CDR3 consists of 15 residues. Written as DNA, the CDR3 is TGTGCCAGTAGTATCGCCCACAGGGTGAACACTGAAGCTTTCTTT. It yields the protein CASSIAHRVNTEAFF.

This sequence joins TRBV29-1 and TRBJ2-6; D may be TRBD1 (5 bases). Germline CDR1 reads SQVTM; CDR2 reads ANQGSEA. The CDR3 consists of 18 residues. The ends were cut back, 6 bases at V and 1 base at J, with 22 bases in the middle. Written as DNA, the CDR3 is TGCAGCGTCATGACCGGACACCCGGTAGGATCTGGGGCCAACGTCCTGACTTTC. Translation: CSVMTGHPVGSGANVLTF. Variable domain in full (rest from reference TRBV29-1 and TRBJ2-6): SAVISQKPSRDICQRGTSLTIQCQVDSQVTMMFWYRQQPGQSLTLIATANQGSEATYESGFVIDKFPISRPNLTFSTLTVSNMSPEDSSIYLCSVMTGHPVGSGANVLTFGAGSRLTVL.

V is TRBV10-2 and J is TRBJ2-1, with D perhaps matching TRBD2 (5 bases). The germline V gene has CDR1 WSHSY and CDR2 SAAADI. V lost 7 bases, J lost 12 bases, and 22 bases lay in between. CDR3 length equals 14 residues. CDR3: CASTLAGEAMGQFF. The CDR3 coding sequence is TGCGCCAGCACTCTGGCCGGGGAAGCAATGGGGCAGTTCTTC.

The CDR3 region is CASRQGSEKLFF. Written as DNA, the CDR3 is TGTGCCAGCCGACAGGGATCTGAAAAACTGTTTTTT. The chain carries TRBV11-3 and TRBJ1-4; 7 positions match TRBD1. The CDR3 sequence is 12 residues long. Trimming cost V 8 bases and J 7 bases; bases outside gene matches: 4. Germline lookup yields CDR1 SGHNT and CDR2 YENEEA.

The genes are TRBV29-1 and TRBJ1-1; 9 bases fit TRBD1. The CDR3 has 13 residues. After removal of 3 bases from V and 3 bases from J, the junction contained 2 bases not matched to a gene. The V gene's germline CDR1 is SQVTM and CDR2 ANQGSEA. CDR3 coding DNA: TGCAGCGTTGACGGACAGGGGTACACTGAAGCTTTCTTT. Protein: CSVDGQGYTEAFF.

This clone was seen more than once but under ten times. This chain uses TRBV10-2 with TRBJ2-7, with D perhaps TRBD2 (6 bases). Germline CDR1 and CDR2: WSHSY and SAAADI. Trimming removed 0 bases at V and 6 bases at J, with 18 bases between. This CDR3 is 16 amino acids long. The CDR3 DNA reads as TGCGCCAGCAGTGAGTCGTTCCGTGTCGGGGGAAGCGAGCAGTACTTC. Its protein product is CASSESFRVGGSEQYF.

The V gene is TRBV29-1, the J gene TRBJ1-2; D ambiguous. The CDR3 spans 10 residues. V lost 5 bases, J lost 7 bases, and 8 bases lay in between. Germline V gives CDR1 SQVTM, CDR2 ANQGSEA. In nucleotides, the CDR3 is TGCAGCGTTTATCGAGGTGGCTACACCTTC. Encoded protein: CSVYRGGYTF.

This chain links TRBV29-1 with TRBJ1-4, with 8 bases that match TRBD1. This CDR3 contains 13 residues. From germline, CDR1 is SQVTM and CDR2 ANQGSEA. J gave up 8 bases and V 3 bases, and 5 bases lay outside the gene matches. The CDR3 loop is CSVEGRGREKLFF. Here the CDR3 DNA reads TGCAGCGTTGAGGGCAGGGGGCGGGAAAAACTGTTTTTT.

The chain combines TRBV4-3 with TRBJ2-3; tentative D call: TRBD2 (7 bases). The CDR3 is 15 amino acids. Germline V lookup: CDR1 LGHNA, CDR2 YSLEER. Trimming cost V 0 bases and J 4 bases, with 11 bases left between them. CDR3 sequence: CASSQEAGAADTQYF. CDR3 coding DNA: TGCGCCAGCAGCCAAGAGGCGGGGGCAGCAGATACGCAGTATTTT.

This chain joins TRBV30 and TRBJ2-3, with D possibly TRBD1 on 6 matching bases. Germline lookup yields CDR1 GTSNPN and CDR2 SVGIG (reference sequence). This CDR3 region has 12 residues. The germline V and J ends were trimmed by 7 bases and 5 bases, with 13 bases remaining between them. CDR3 in amino acids: CASMTGGDTQYF. CDR3 sequence (DNA): TGTGCCTCTATGACAGGCGGAGATACGCAGTATTTT.

This clone appeared a few times. The chain recombines TRBV7-3 with TRBJ2-7; TRBD2 might be the D (5 bases). The CDR3 sequence is 13 residues long. CDR1 SGHTA and CDR2 FQGTGA come from the germline V gene. Trimming shortened V by 4 bases and J by 6 bases, and 13 bases separated the two germline ends. CDR3 in DNA: TGTGCCAGCAGCTCACTCGGAGGTTCCGAGCAGTACTTC. As protein: CASSSLGGSEQYF.

V gene TRBV30 combines with J gene TRBJ2-1; 14 bases agree with TRBD2. The CDR3 runs to 15 residues. Germline V gene lookup returns CDR1 GTSNPN and CDR2 SVGIG (reference sequence). Trimming removed 2 bases from V and 7 bases from J; junction bases left unmatched: 4. For the CDR3, the DNA is TGTGCCTGGAGTAGGACTAGCGGGGGGACTAATGAGCAGTTCTTC. It specifies CAWSRTSGGTNEQFF.

The chain uses TRBV11-2 and TRBJ2-5; 8 bases are shared with TRBD2. Judging by the DNA end, TRBJ2-7 fits better; the J call may be wrong. Germline V CDR1 and CDR2: SGHAT, FQNNGV. The CDR3 length is 15 residues. CDR3 in amino acids: CASSSPIAGRYEQYF. CDR3 sequence (DNA): TGTGCCAGCAGCTCCCCGATAGCGGGACGCTACGAGCAGTACTTC.

V gene TRBV9 combines with J gene TRBJ1-1; perhaps TRBD1 as D (6 bases). From germline, CDR1 is SGDLS and CDR2 YYNGEE. The V end was cut by 5 bases, the J end by 3 bases, with 14 bases between. The CDR3 loop spans 14 amino acids. The CDR3 coding sequence is TGTGCCAGCAGGAGTCAGGGGAAGGACACTGAAGCTTTCTTT. Protein product: CASRSQGKDTEAFF.

The rearrangement joins TRBV12-5 to TRBJ2-1, with 7 positions matching TRBD2. J gave up 5 bases and V 1 base, and 2 bases lay outside the gene matches. CDR1 and CDR2 (germline): LGHNT, FRNRAP. CDR3 length: 14 amino acids. DNA for the CDR3: TGTGCTAGTGGTTTGGGGACTAGGCACAATGAGCAGTTCTTC. It translates to CASGLGTRHNEQFF.